These 5 T cell receptor beta chains were all obtained from the same sample, sequenced in a study of blood T cell repertoires in COVID-19. This table comes from immunoSEQ multiplex PCR, and its TCRdb copy is limited to in-frame clones, with some not included. The table shows some 250,000 clones, with around nine tenths occurring only once. Sequenced input: PBMCs or T cells enriched from blood (not recorded which). The origin of the receptors is a woman between 25 and 40 years old with acute COVID-19.

The chain recombines TRBV30 with TRBJ1-5; perhaps TRBD1 as D (5 bases). This CDR3 comprises 13 residues. With 3 bases removed from V and 2 bases from J, the gap between germline ends came to 8 bases. The germline gives CDR1 GTSNPN, CDR2 SVGIG (reference sequence). The CDR3: CAWRGGGNQPQHF. The CDR3 DNA reads as TGTGCCTGGAGAGGAGGGGGCAATCAGCCCCAGCATTTT.

The J gene is TRBJ2-3, the V gene TRBV11-3, with 8 nucleotides matching TRBD1. The CDR3 is made up of 17 amino acids. The junction had 10 bases not matched to a gene; V was cut back by 5 bases and J by 0 bases. CDR1 SGHNT and CDR2 YENEEA come from the germline V gene. The CDR3 DNA follows: TGTGCCAGCAGCCCAGGGGGCGGGACCCCTAGCACAGATACGCAGTATTTT. It is translated as CASSPGGGTPSTDTQYF. The entire variable domain, with the rest obtained from reference TRBV11-3 and TRBJ2-3, is as follows: EAGVVQSPRYKIIEKKQPVAFWCNPISGHNTLYWYLQNLGQGPELLIRYENEEAVDDSQLPKDRFSAERLKGVDSTLKIQPAELGDSAVYLCASSPGGGTPSTDTQYFGPGTRLTVL.

The chain carries TRBV5-3 and TRBJ2-7; a possible D gene is TRBD1 (5 bases). TRBV5-3 is noted as an ORF with a role that remains uncertain. This CDR3 spans 13 amino acids. Trimming removed 10 bases at V and 2 bases at J, with 16 bases between. The CDR3 protein is CAPQRQNAYEQYF. DNA for the CDR3: TGTGCCCCACAAAGACAGAACGCCTACGAGCAGTACTTC.

CDR3 sequence (DNA): TGTGCCAGCAGCCAAGATAAAGGGGTCTATGGCTACACCTTC. Its translation is CASSQDKGVYGYTF. The rearrangement uses TRBV3-1 (or the pseudogene TRBV3-2) and TRBJ1-2; tentatively, D is TRBD1 (5 bases). Germline lookup yields CDR1 LGHDT and CDR2 YNNKEL (reference sequence). V was pared by 0 bases and J by 4 bases, with 9 bases between. The CDR3 length is 14 residues.

V gene TRBV25-1 combines with J gene TRBJ2-5; D call uncertain. The CDR3 loop spans 12 amino acids. Germline values: CDR1 MGHDK, CDR2 SYGVNS. V lost 6 bases and J lost 4, with 9 bases in between. As DNA, the CDR3 is TGTGCCAGCAGCGTAGTAGCAGAGACCCAGTACTTC. This sequence encodes CASSVVAETQYF.